This T cell receptor beta chain was found in a study of blood T cells in healthy people across ages. As concerns this clonotype: The target antigen is unknown.

Study observations and caveats: Long-lived donors had more naive CD4+ cells and higher diversity than aged donors.

The ends were cut back, 7 bases at V and 2 bases at J, with 18 bases in the middle. CDR3 length equals 16 residues. A second PCR of roughly 6 to 12 cycles used a sample-barcoded 5' primer and a J-beta primer mix. TCRdb itself ran the 5' RACE reads through MiXCR, one entry per CDR3 protein. The sample carries around 1,900,000 distinct CDR3 sequences, 39% recorded once. The rearrangement joins TRBV12-3 or TRBV12-4 to TRBJ2-4; D possibly corresponds to TRBD1 (6 bases). The source is a human donor in good health. The sequenced sample was blood. The CDR3 sequence is CASNRRPGVSKNIQYF. The DNA of the CDR3 is TGTGCCAGCAACCGGAGGCCAGGGGTATCCAAAAACATTCAGTACTTC.